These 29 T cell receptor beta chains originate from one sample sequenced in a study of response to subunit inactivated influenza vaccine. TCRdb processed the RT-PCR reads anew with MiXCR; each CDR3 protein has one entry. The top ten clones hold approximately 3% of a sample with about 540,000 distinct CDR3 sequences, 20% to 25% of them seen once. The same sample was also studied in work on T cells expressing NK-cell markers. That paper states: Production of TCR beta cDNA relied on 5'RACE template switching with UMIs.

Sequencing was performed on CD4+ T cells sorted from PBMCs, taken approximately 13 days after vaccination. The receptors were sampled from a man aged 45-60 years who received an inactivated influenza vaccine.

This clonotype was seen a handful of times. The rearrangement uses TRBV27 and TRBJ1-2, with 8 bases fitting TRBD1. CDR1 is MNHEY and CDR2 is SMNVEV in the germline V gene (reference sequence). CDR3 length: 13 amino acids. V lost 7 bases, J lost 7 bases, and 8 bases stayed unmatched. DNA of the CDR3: TGTGCCAGCAAAGAACAGGGGGAGGGTGGCTACACCTTC. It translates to CASKEQGEGGYTF.

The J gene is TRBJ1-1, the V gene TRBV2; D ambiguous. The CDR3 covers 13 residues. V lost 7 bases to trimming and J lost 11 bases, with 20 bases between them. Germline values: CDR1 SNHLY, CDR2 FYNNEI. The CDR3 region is CASNPGRSGSAFF. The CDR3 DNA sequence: TGTGCCAGCAACCCTGGACGGTCTGGCTCGGCTTTCTTT.

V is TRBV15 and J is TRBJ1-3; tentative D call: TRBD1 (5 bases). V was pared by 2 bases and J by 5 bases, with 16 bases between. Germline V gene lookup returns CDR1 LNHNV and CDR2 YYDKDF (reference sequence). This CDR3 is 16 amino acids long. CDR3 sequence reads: CATSRSGTPARNTIYF. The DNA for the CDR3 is TGTGCCACCAGCAGATCCGGGACCCCGGCGAGAAACACCATATATTTT.

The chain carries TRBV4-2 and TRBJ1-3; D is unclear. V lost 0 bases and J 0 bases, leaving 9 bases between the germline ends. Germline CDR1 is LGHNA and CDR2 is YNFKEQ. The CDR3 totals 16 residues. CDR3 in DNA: TGTGCCAGCAGCCAAGACCCGGGAGTCTCTGGAAACACCATATATTTT. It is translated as CASSQDPGVSGNTIYF.

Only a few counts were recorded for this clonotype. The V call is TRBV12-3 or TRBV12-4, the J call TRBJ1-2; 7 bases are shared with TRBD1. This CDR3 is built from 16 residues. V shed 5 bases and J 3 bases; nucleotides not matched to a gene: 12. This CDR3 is CASSSRDRRRDYGYTF. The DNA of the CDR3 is TGTGCCAGCAGTAGCCGGGACAGACGGCGCGACTATGGCTACACCTTC.

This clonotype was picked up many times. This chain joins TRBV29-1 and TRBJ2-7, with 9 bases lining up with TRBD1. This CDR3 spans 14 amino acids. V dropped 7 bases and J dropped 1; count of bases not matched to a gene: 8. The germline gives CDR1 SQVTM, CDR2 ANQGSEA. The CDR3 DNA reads TGCAGCGCTAGACAGGGGGACCCTTCCTACGAGCAGTACTTC. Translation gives CSARQGDPSYEQYF.

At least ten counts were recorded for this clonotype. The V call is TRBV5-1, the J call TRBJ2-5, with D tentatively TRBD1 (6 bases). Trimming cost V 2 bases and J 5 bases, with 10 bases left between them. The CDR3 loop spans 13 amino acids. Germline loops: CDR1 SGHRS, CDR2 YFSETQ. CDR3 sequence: CASSFSGAETQYF. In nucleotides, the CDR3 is TGCGCCAGCAGCTTTTCAGGGGCCGAGACCCAGTACTTC.

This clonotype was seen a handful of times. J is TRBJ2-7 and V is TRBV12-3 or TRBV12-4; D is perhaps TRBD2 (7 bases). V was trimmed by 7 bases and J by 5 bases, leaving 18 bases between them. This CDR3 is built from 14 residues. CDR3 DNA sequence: TGTGCCAGCACCTTGGGGGGGGCCATCAACGAGCAGTACTTC. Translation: CASTLGGAINEQYF.

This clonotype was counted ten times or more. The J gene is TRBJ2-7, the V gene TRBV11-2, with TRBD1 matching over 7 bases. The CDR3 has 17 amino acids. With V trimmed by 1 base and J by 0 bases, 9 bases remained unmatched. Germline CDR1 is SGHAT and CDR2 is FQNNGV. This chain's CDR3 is CASSLVALTGSSYEQYF. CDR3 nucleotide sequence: TGTGCCAGCAGCTTAGTAGCGCTGACAGGGAGCTCCTACGAGCAGTACTTC.

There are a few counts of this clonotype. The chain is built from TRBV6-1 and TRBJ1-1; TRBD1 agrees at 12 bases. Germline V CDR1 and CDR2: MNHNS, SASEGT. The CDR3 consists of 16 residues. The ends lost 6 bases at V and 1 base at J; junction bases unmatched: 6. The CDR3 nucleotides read TGTGCCAGCAGCGGGACAGGGGGCCCGCAGAACACTGAAGCTTTCTTT. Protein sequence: CASSGTGGPQNTEAFF.

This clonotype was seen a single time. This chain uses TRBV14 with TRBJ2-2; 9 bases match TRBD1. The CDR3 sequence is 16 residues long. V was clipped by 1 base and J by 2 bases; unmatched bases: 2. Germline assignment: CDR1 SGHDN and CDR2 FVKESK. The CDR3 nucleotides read TGTGCCAGCAGCCAAGGGGGACAGGGAAACACCGGGGAGCTGTTTTTT. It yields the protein CASSQGGQGNTGELFF. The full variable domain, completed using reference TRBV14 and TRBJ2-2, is EAGVTQFPSHSVIEKGQTVTLRCDPISGHDNLYWYRRVMGKEIKFLLHFVKESKQDESGMPNNRFLAERTGGTYSTLKVQPAELEDSGVYFCASSQGGQGNTGELFFGEGSRLTVL.

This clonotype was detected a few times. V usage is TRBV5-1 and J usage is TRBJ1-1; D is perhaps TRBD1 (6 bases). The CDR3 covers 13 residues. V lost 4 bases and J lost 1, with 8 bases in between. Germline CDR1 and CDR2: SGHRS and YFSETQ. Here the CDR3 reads CASSMDRNTEAFF. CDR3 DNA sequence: TGCGCCAGCAGCATGGACAGGAACACTGAAGCTTTCTTT.

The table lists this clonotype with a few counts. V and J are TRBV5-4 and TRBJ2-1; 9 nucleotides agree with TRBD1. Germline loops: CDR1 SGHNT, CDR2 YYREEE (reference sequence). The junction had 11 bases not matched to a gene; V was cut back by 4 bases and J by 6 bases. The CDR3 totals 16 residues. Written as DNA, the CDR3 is TGTGCCAGCAGCACCGGCGGACAGGGGTCCGGCAATGAGCAGTTCTTC. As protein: CASSTGGQGSGNEQFF.

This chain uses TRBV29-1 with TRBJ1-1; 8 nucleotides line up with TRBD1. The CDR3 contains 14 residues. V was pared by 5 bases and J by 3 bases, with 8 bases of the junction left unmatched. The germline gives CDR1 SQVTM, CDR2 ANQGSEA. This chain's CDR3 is CSVQPGGLYTEAFF. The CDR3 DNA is TGCAGCGTTCAGCCAGGGGGCTTATACACTGAAGCTTTCTTT. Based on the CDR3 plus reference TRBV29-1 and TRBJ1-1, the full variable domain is SAVISQKPSRDICQRGTSLTIQCQVDSQVTMMFWYRQQPGQSLTLIATANQGSEATYESGFVIDKFPISRPNLTFSTLTVSNMSPEDSSIYLCSVQPGGLYTEAFFGQGTRLTVV.

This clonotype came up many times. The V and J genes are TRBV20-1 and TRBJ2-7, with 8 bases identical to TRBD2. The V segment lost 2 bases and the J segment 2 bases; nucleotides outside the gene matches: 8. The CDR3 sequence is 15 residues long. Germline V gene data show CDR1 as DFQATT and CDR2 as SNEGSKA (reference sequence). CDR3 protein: CSARPVAGMTYEQYF. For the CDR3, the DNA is TGCAGTGCTAGACCCGTAGCGGGAATGACCTACGAGCAGTACTTC.

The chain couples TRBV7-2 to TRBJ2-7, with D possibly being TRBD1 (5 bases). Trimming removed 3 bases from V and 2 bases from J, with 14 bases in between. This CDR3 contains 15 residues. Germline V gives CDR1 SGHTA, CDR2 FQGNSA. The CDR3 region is CASSFTRAGTYEQYF. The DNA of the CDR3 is TGTGCCAGCAGCTTTACACGCGCAGGGACCTACGAGCAGTACTTC. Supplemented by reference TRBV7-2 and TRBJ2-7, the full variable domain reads GAGVSQSPSNKVTEKGKDVELRCDPISGHTALYWYRQSLGQGLEFLIYFQGNSAPDKSGLPSDRFSAERTGGSVSTLTIQRTQQEDSAVYLCASSFTRAGTYEQYFGPGTRLTVT.

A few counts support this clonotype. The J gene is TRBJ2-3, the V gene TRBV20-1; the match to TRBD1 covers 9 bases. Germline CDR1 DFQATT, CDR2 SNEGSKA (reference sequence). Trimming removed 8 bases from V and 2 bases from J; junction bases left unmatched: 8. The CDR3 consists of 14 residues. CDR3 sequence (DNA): TGCAGTAAGAGAACAGGGGGCCCCACAGATACGCAGTATTTT. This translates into CSKRTGGPTDTQYF.

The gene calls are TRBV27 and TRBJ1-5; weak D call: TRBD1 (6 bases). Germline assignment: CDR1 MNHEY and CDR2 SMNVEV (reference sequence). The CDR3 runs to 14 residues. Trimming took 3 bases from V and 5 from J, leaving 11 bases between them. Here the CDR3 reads CASSLRGFHQPQHF. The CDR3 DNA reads TGTGCCAGCAGTTTGAGGGGGTTCCATCAGCCCCAGCATTTT.

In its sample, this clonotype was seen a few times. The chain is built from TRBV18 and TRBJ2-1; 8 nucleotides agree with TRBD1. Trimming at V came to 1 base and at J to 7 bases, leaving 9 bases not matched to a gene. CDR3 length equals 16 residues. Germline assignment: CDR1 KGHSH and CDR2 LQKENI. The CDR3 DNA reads TGTGCCAGCTCACCACAGTCAGGGGGCGTATCAAATGAGCAGTTCTTC. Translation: CASSPQSGGVSNEQFF.

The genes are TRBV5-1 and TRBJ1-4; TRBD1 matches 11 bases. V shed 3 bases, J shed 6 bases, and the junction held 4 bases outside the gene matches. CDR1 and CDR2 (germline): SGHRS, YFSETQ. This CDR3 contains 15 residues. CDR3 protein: CASSSRTGGHEKLFF. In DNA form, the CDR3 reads TGCGCCAGCAGCTCGCGGACAGGGGGCCATGAAAAACTGTTTTTT.

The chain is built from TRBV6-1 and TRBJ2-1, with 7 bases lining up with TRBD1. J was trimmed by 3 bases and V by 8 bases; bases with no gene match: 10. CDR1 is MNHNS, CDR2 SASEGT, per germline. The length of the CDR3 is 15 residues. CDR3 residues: CASSGVGGFYNEQFF. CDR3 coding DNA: TGTGCCAGCTCCGGGGTAGGGGGCTTCTACAATGAGCAGTTCTTC.

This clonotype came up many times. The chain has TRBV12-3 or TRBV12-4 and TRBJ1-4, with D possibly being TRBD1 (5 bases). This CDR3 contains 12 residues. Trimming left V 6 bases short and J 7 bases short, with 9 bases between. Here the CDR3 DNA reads TGTGCCAGCAGCAGGGACGTTGAAAAACTGTTTTTT. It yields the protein CASSRDVEKLFF.

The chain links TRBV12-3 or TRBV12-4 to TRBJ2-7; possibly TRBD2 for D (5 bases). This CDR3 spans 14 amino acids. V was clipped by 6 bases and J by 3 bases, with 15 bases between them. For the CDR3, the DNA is TGTGCCAGCAGCTTGGGCAACGGGGTCTACGAGCAGTACTTC. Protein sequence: CASSLGNGVYEQYF.

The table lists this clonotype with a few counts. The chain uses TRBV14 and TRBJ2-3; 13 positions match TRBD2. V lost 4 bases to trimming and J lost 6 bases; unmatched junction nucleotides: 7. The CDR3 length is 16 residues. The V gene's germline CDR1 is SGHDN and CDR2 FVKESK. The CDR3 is CASSPLGLAGFDTQYF. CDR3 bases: TGTGCCAGCAGCCCTTTGGGACTAGCGGGATTCGATACGCAGTATTTT.

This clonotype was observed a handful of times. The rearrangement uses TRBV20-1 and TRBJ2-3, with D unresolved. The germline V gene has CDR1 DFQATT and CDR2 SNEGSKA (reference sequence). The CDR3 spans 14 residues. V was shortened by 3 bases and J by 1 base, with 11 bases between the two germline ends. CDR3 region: CSARKGSGTDTQYF. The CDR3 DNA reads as TGCAGTGCTAGGAAGGGCAGCGGCACAGATACGCAGTATTTT.

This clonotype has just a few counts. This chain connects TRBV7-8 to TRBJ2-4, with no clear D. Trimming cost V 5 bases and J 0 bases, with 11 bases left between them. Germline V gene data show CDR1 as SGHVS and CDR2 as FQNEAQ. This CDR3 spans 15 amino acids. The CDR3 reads CASSPFRLAKNIQYF. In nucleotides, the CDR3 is TGTGCCAGCAGCCCTTTTAGGCTAGCCAAAAACATTCAGTACTTC.

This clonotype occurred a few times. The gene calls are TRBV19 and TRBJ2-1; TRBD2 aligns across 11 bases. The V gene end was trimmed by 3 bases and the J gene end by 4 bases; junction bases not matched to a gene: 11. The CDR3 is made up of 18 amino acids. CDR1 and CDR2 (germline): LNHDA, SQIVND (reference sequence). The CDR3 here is CASSILASGRPGYNEQFF. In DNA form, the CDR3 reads TGTGCCAGTAGTATCTTGGCTAGCGGGAGGCCTGGATACAATGAGCAGTTCTTC.

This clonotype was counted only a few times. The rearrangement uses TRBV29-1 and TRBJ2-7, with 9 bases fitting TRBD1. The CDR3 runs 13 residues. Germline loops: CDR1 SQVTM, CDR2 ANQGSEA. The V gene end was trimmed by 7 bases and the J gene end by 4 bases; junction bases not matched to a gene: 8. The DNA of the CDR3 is TGCAGCGGGGGGGGACAGGGACTGTACGAGCAGTACTTC. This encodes CSGGGQGLYEQYF.

The CDR3 loop is CASSILGGEKLFF. CDR3 coding DNA: TGTGCCAGCAGCATACTGGGAGGAGAAAAACTGTTTTTT. The chain couples TRBV5-5 to TRBJ1-4; D not certain. There are 13 residues in the CDR3. The V gene's germline CDR1 is SGHKS and CDR2 YYEKEE (reference sequence). V was cut by 4 bases and J by 8 bases, with 12 bases left in between. The whole variable domain, filled in from reference TRBV5-5 and TRBJ1-4, reads DAGVTQSPTHLIKTRGQQVTLRCSPISGHKSVSWYQQVLGQGPQFIFQYYEKEERGRGNFPDRFSARQFPNYSSELNVNALLLGDSALYLCASSILGGEKLFFGSGTQLSVL.